The entry that follows covers one T cell receptor beta chain sequence. The antigen remains undetermined. Maryland, USA blood bank volunteers served as healthy controls. The data belong to a study of neurological immune-mediated disorders. The CDR3 covers 18 residues. Trimming left V 3 bases short and J 3 bases short, with 24 bases between. Germline CDR1 SGDLS, CDR2 YYNGEE. In each sequencing run, over 170 million TCR-beta sequences were generated from 15-18 subjects. TCRdb passed the 5' RACE reads through MiXCR, listing each CDR3 protein once. The table lists over 15,000 distinct CDR3 sequences, roughly 9% of them singletons. Study outcomes and limitations: Among expanded clones, no CDR3 amino acid sequences were shared across subjects, a pattern suggesting private repertoires in all groups.

The clonotype comes from a man aged 45 to 65 in good health. The J gene is TRBJ1-2, the V gene TRBV9; D is unclear. Sequences were obtained from CD8+ T cells from blood. CDR3 protein: CASSAPLGDFSIDYGYTF. The CDR3 DNA follows: TGTGCCAGCAGCGCCCCATTGGGCGACTTCTCTATCGACTATGGCTACACCTTC.